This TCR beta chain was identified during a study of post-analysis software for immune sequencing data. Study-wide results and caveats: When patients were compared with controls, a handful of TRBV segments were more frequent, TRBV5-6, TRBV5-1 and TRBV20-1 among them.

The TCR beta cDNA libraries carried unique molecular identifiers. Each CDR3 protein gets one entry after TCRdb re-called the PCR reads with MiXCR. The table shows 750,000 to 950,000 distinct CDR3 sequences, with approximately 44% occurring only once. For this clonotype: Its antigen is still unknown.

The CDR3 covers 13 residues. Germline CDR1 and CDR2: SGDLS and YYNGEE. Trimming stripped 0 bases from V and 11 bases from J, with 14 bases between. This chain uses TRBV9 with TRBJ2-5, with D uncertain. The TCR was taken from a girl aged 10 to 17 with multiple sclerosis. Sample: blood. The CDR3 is CASSVGSAAKQYF. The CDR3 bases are TGTGCCAGCAGCGTAGGGTCGGCGGCAAAGCAGTACTTC.